The clone carrying this T cell receptor beta chain occurred once. Its antigen is undetermined. Time point indicated: blood 4 weeks post-SBRT, at nephrectomy. The sample's treatment: 15 Gy SBRT to primary tumor, nephrectomy 4 weeks later. Nephrectomy followed 15 Gy stereotactic body radiation by 4 weeks. Serial blood draws occurred at baseline and 2 and 4 weeks post-SBRT. These data originate in a study of radiation and T cells in renal cell carcinoma. Study observations and caveats: In blood, top tumor clones expanded by 2 weeks, shrinking by 4. Baseline intratumoral clonotype presence is unknown without pretreatment biopsies.

Clones were sequenced by immunoSEQ multiplex PCR, and TCRdb holds only the in-frame ones, with some missing. The table includes approximately 92,000 clones, about 85% detected once. Source: blood, taken from a patient whose treatment included radiotherapy and nephrectomy. This TCR derives from a man aged 50 to 60 with renal cell carcinoma.

DNA for the CDR3: TGTGCCAGCAGCGCTTCTCAGGGGTTGCCCGGGGAGCTGTTTTTT. It specifies CASSASQGLPGELFF. V gene TRBV9 combines with J gene TRBJ2-2, with D possibly being TRBD1 (6 bases). CDR1 and CDR2 (germline): SGDLS, YYNGEE. The ends were cut back, 3 bases at V and 6 bases at J, with 15 bases in the middle. The CDR3 contains 15 residues.